Below are 17 T cell receptor beta chains sequenced from a single sample in a study of shared clonotypes between healthy human individuals. Repertoires were generated with immunoSEQ multiplex PCR, while TCRdb's copy carries only in-frame clones and drops some. The table includes roughly 2,000,000 clones, approximately 94% detected once. Terminally differentiated effector memory CD45RA+ cells were excluded by CCR7 positive selection of CD45RO-negative cells. The sample was naive CD8+ T cells sorted from blood. The receptors here all came from a man younger than 35 in good health.

The chain employs TRBV7-9 and TRBJ2-7; the match to TRBD1 covers 7 bases. The CDR3 extends over 12 amino acids. Germline V CDR1 and CDR2: SEHNR, FQNEAQ (reference sequence). The V gene end was trimmed by 6 bases and the J gene end by 6 bases; junction bases not matched to a gene: 5. The CDR3 protein is CASSQGVGEQYF. The CDR3 DNA reads TGTGCCAGCAGTCAGGGGGTTGGCGAGCAGTACTTC.

This chain connects TRBV7-9 to TRBJ1-3, with D hard to call. The CDR3 is made up of 13 amino acids. From germline, CDR1 is SEHNR and CDR2 FQNEAQ (reference sequence). Trimming took 3 bases from V and 0 from J, leaving 3 bases between them. CDR3 nucleotide sequence: TGTGCCAGCAGCTTGACCTCTGGAAACACCATATATTTT. As protein: CASSLTSGNTIYF.

Comments on this clone: The sample contains more than one DNA sequence encoding this CDR3. CDR3 residues: CASRDRSYEQYF. In DNA, the CDR3 is TGTGCCAGCAGGGACAGAAGCTACGAGCAGTACTTC. The gene calls are TRBV2 and TRBJ2-7; D possibly corresponds to TRBD1 (6 bases). CDR1 is SNHLY, CDR2 FYNNEI, per germline. V shed 6 bases and J shed 3 bases, with 9 bases lying between them. The CDR3 is made up of 12 amino acids.

The chain uses TRBV5-1 and TRBJ2-1, with 9 positions matching TRBD1. V gave up 1 base and J gave up 5 bases; unmatched junction bases: 4. From germline, CDR1 is SGHRS and CDR2 YFSETQ. The CDR3 is made up of 15 amino acids. CDR3 nucleotides: TGCGCCAGCAGCTTGAAACAGGGGGCCGACAATGAGCAGTTCTTC. This gives the protein CASSLKQGADNEQFF.

The chain's CDR3 is CASNRGDWRTEAFF. The DNA of the CDR3 is TGTGCCAGCAATAGGGGGGATTGGAGAACTGAAGCTTTCTTT. V and J are TRBV6-1 and TRBJ1-1; D possibly corresponds to TRBD1 (6 bases). Trimming removed 7 bases at V and 5 bases at J, with 17 bases between. CDR1 is MNHNS and CDR2 is SASEGT in the germline V gene. This CDR3 comprises 14 residues.

V usage is TRBV4-3 and J usage is TRBJ2-1; the match to TRBD2 covers 9 bases. CDR3 length equals 18 residues. V lost 0 bases, J lost 7 bases, and 13 bases stayed unmatched. Per germline, CDR1 LGHNA and CDR2 YSLEER. The CDR3 DNA reads as TGCGCCAGCAGCCAAGATTCCGATAGCGGGAGTATAATTAATGAGCAGTTCTTC. Translation: CASSQDSDSGSIINEQFF.

This sequence joins TRBV7-9 and TRBJ2-7, with D unresolved. With 4 bases removed from V and 6 bases from J, the gap between germline ends came to 7 bases. Germline lookup yields CDR1 SEHNR and CDR2 FQNEAQ (reference sequence). The CDR3 extends over 11 amino acids. CDR3 protein: CASSSLLEQYF. CDR3 nucleotides: TGTGCCAGCAGCTCACTGCTCGAGCAGTACTTC.

The chain joins TRBV5-6 to TRBJ2-2, with D possibly TRBD1 on 6 matching bases. V was shortened by 2 bases and J by 6 bases, with 8 bases between the two germline ends. CDR3 length: 13 amino acids. Germline V gene sequence: CDR1 SGHDT, CDR2 YYEEEE. The DNA of the CDR3 is TGTGCCAGCAGCTTACAGGGATCCGGGGAGCTGTTTTTT. Its translation is CASSLQGSGELFF.

The gene calls are TRBV2 and TRBJ2-5; D perhaps matches TRBD2 (6 bases). This CDR3 spans 13 amino acids. Trimming took off 10 bases at V and 1 base at J, with 13 bases between the two ends. CDR1 and CDR2 from the germline V gene are SNHLY and FYNNEI. The DNA of the CDR3 is TGTGCCACCACGGGAGACAGCCAAGAGACCCAGTACTTC. Translated: CATTGDSQETQYF.

The chain employs TRBV7-9 and TRBJ2-7, with unresolved D. The length of the CDR3 is 13 residues. In germline, CDR1 is SEHNR, CDR2 FQNEAQ (reference sequence). The V gene lost 4 bases and the J gene lost 2 bases, with 9 bases spanning the gap. This chain's CDR3 is CASSYGPPYEQYF. In DNA, the CDR3 is TGTGCCAGCAGCTACGGACCCCCCTACGAGCAGTACTTC.

Notes on this clone: The same CDR3 arises from other DNA sequences in this sample as well. The chain links TRBV2 to TRBJ2-1, with 7 bases fitting TRBD1. The J segment lost 0 bases and the V segment lost 3 bases, leaving 2 bases of the junction unmatched. This CDR3 contains 15 residues. Germline lookup yields CDR1 SNHLY and CDR2 FYNNEI. The CDR3: CASSETGSSYNEQFF. The CDR3 DNA reads TGTGCCAGCAGTGAGACAGGGAGCTCCTACAATGAGCAGTTCTTC.

The J gene is TRBJ2-2, the V gene TRBV27, with D unclear. This CDR3 comprises 14 residues. The V end lost 6 bases, the J end lost 0 bases, and 8 bases lay between the germline ends. Germline CDR1 MNHEY, CDR2 SMNVEV (reference sequence). The CDR3 coding sequence is TGTGCCAGCAGCATGCAGACGAACACCGGGGAGCTGTTTTTT. It translates to CASSMQTNTGELFF.

Here the CDR3 DNA reads TGTGCCAGCAGCTGGGCAGGGGCAGTCAATCAGCCCCAGCATTTT. Translated: CASSWAGAVNQPQHF. The rearrangement links TRBV5-6 to TRBJ1-5, with D possibly TRBD1 on 6 matching bases. Germline CDR1 is SGHDT and CDR2 is YYEEEE. V was shortened by 3 bases and J by 3 bases, with 13 bases between the two germline ends. There are 15 residues in the CDR3.

On this clone itself: The same CDR3 arises from other DNA sequences in this sample as well. The CDR3 sequence is CASSDRAPYEQYF. CDR3 coding DNA: TGTGCCAGCAGTGACAGGGCTCCCTACGAGCAGTACTTC. The chain joins TRBV6-1 to TRBJ2-7; maybe TRBD1 (5 bases). The CDR3 runs 13 residues. In germline, CDR1 is MNHNS, CDR2 SASEGT. Trimming shortened V by 3 bases and J by 2 bases, and 8 bases separated the two germline ends.

The chain has TRBV25-1 and TRBJ1-2; the D gene is possibly TRBD1 (6 bases). CDR1 and CDR2 from the germline V gene are MGHDK and SYGVNS. CDR3 size: 16 residues. Trimming cost V 1 base and J 5 bases, with 17 bases left between them. The CDR3 protein is CASSESWTAELYGYTF. The CDR3 DNA sequence: TGTGCCAGCAGTGAATCCTGGACAGCCGAGCTGTATGGCTACACCTTC.

V gene TRBV5-6 combines with J gene TRBJ2-7; the D is unclear. This CDR3 region has 17 residues. V lost 4 bases to trimming and J lost 0 bases, with 20 bases between them. The germline CDR1 and CDR2 sequences are SGHDT and YYEEEE. The DNA of the CDR3 is TGTGCCAGCAGCCCTACCATCTGGGCAGAAGGCTCCTACGAGCAGTACTTC. This codes for CASSPTIWAEGSYEQYF.

The V call is TRBV30, the J call TRBJ2-1; no clear D. The germline gives CDR1 GTSNPN, CDR2 SVGIG (reference sequence). V dropped 0 bases and J dropped 2 bases, with 11 bases sitting between them. The CDR3 extends over 15 amino acids. The DNA for the CDR3 is TGTGCCTGGAGTGTACCAGGTCTCACCTACAATGAGCAGTTCTTC. It yields the protein CAWSVPGLTYNEQFF.